The next 12 T cell receptor beta chains were all read from a single sample in a study of blood T cell repertoires in COVID-19. Libraries were prepared by immunoSEQ multiplex PCR; TCRdb keeps only in-frame clonotypes and omits some of them. The sample carries over 150,000 clones, roughly 89% recorded once. Sequenced: peripheral blood. These receptors all stem from a man over 45 with acute or convalescent COVID-19.

This sequence joins TRBV6-5 and TRBJ1-2, with 11 bases aligning to TRBD1. The CDR3 spans 16 residues. The trim removed 1 base at V and 4 bases at J, leaving 5 bases unmatched. Germline CDR1 and CDR2: MNHEY and SVGAGI. CDR3 nucleotides: TGTGCCAGCAGTTACTTGGGACAGGGGGAACTCTATGGCTACACCTTC. This translates into CASSYLGQGELYGYTF.

The chain uses TRBV5-8 and TRBJ1-5, with D unresolved. V was clipped by 5 bases and J by 6 bases, with 15 bases between them. The CDR3 contains 14 residues. Per germline, CDR1 SGHTS and CDR2 YDEGEE. The CDR3 DNA sequence: TGTGCCAGCAGGAGGGTCATCCAAGGTCAGCCCCAGCATTTT. It is translated as CASRRVIQGQPQHF.

The rearrangement uses TRBV11-2 and TRBJ2-1, with D possibly being TRBD2 (6 bases). The CDR3 is made up of 14 amino acids. Germline V lookup: CDR1 SGHAT, CDR2 FQNNGV. V was pared by 1 base and J by 10 bases, with 14 bases between. Here the CDR3 reads CASSLAGLSTEQFF. Written as DNA, the CDR3 is TGTGCCAGCAGCTTAGCGGGACTTTCAACGGAGCAGTTCTTC.

This CDR3 is CATSRDRSSGWGGSEKLFF. The CDR3 DNA is TGTGCCACCAGCAGAGATCGAAGCTCCGGGTGGGGGGGCAGTGAAAAACTGTTTTTT. The rearrangement uses TRBV15 and TRBJ1-4, with D perhaps TRBD1 (6 bases). The CDR3 has 19 residues. The V end lost 0 bases, the J end lost 7 bases, and 24 bases lay between the germline ends. The V gene's germline CDR1 is LNHNV and CDR2 YYDKDF (reference sequence). Combining the CDR3 with reference TRBV15 and TRBJ1-4 gives the whole variable domain DAMVIQNPRYQVTQFGKPVTLSCSQTLNHNVMYWYQQKSSQAPKLLFHYYDKDFNNEADTPDNFQSRRPNTSFCFLDIRSPGLGDTAMYLCATSRDRSSGWGGSEKLFFGSGTQLSVL.

The chain carries TRBV5-6 and TRBJ2-2, with D unresolved. Looked up from germline, CDR1 is SGHDT and CDR2 is YYEEEE. The CDR3 sequence is 16 residues long. V gave up 0 bases and J gave up 5 bases, with 14 bases separating them. The CDR3 protein is CASSLEIGLGTGELFF. As DNA, the CDR3 is TGTGCCAGCAGCTTGGAGATAGGCCTCGGGACCGGGGAGCTGTTTTTT. Looking up the rest from reference TRBV5-6 and TRBJ2-2 gives the full variable domain: DAGVTQSPTHLIKTRGQQVTLRCSPKSGHDTVSWYQQALGQGPQFIFQYYEEEERQRGNFPDRFSGHQFPNYSSELNVNALLLGDSALYLCASSLEIGLGTGELFFGEGSRLTVL.

The chain employs TRBV2 and TRBJ2-1; 7 nucleotides match TRBD2. This CDR3 is built from 13 residues. Germline lookup yields CDR1 SNHLY and CDR2 FYNNEI. Germline trimming cut 10 bases from V and 4 bases from J; bases unmatched to any gene: 7. This CDR3 is CATRAGSYNEQFF. The CDR3 nucleotides read TGTGCCACCCGAGCGGGATCGTACAATGAGCAGTTCTTC.

The count of this clone is one. The chain couples TRBV5-1 to TRBJ1-2; 9 nucleotides match TRBD1. This CDR3 region has 14 residues. Trimming took 5 bases from V and 2 from J; bases not matched to a gene: 4. Germline loops: CDR1 SGHRS, CDR2 YFSETQ. The CDR3 region is CASRTGQGNYGYTF. In DNA, the CDR3 is TGCGCCAGCAGAACGGGACAGGGCAACTATGGCTACACCTTC.

The rearrangement uses TRBV5-1 and TRBJ2-7, with 7 bases fitting TRBD1. Losses at the gene ends were 5 bases for V and 0 bases for J; bases not matched to a gene: 2. Germline CDR1 is SGHRS and CDR2 is YFSETQ. This CDR3 is built from 13 residues. CDR3 bases: TGCGCCAGCAGGAAGGGGGCCTCCTACGAGCAGTACTTC. Its translation: CASRKGASYEQYF.

The chain uses TRBV25-1 and TRBJ1-4; the match to TRBD1 covers 7 bases. CDR1 is MGHDK, CDR2 SYGVNS, per germline. V was pared by 3 bases and J by 0 bases, with 4 bases of the junction left unmatched. The CDR3 length is 16 residues. CDR3 in amino acids: CASSDLGTATNEKLFF. The CDR3 bases are TGTGCCAGCAGTGACCTCGGGACAGCAACTAATGAAAAACTGTTTTTT.

This clone was observed a handful of times. The J gene is TRBJ1-2, the V gene TRBV6-2 or TRBV6-3, with TRBD1 as a possible D gene (5 bases). V lost 0 bases and J lost 1, with 9 bases in between. The CDR3 runs 15 residues. Germline CDR1 reads MNHEY; CDR2 reads SVGEGT. The CDR3 loop is CASSYSPGHNYGYTF. The CDR3 coding sequence is TGTGCCAGCAGTTACTCGCCAGGACATAACTATGGCTACACCTTC.

The V call is TRBV5-4, the J call TRBJ1-4; 10 bases agree with TRBD1. Losses at the gene ends were 4 bases for V and 8 bases for J; bases not matched to a gene: 5. CDR3 length: 14 amino acids. The germline CDR1 and CDR2 sequences are SGHNT and YYREEE (reference sequence). The CDR3 DNA reads as TGTGCCAGCAGCCTAGGGACAGGGGCGGAAAAACTGTTTTTT. Protein product: CASSLGTGAEKLFF.

The rearrangement uses TRBV7-2 and TRBJ1-5; 9 positions agree with TRBD1. CDR3 length equals 15 residues. Germline CDR1 and CDR2: SGHTA and FQGNSA. The trim removed 0 bases at V and 5 bases at J, leaving 2 bases unmatched. This CDR3 is CASSLARQGDQPQHF. The DNA for the CDR3 is TGTGCCAGCAGCTTAGCCCGACAGGGGGATCAGCCCCAGCATTTT.